Below are 32 T cell receptor beta chains sequenced from a single sample in a study of beta chain features in type 1 diabetes. Expressed TCRB transcripts were sequenced because the isolated RNA had all been reverse transcribed beforehand. Data came from immunoSEQ multiplex PCR; TCRdb stores just in-frame clones and leaves some out. This sample carries hundreds of thousands of clones, about 70% of them seen once, and the ten largest clones take approximately 0.053%. The sample consisted of naive CD4+ T cells from blood. The receptors here all came from a man aged 25 to 40 in good health.

V usage is TRBV9 and J usage is TRBJ2-7; 10 bases are a match to TRBD2. The germline V gene encodes CDR1 SGDLS and CDR2 YYNGEE. The ends lost 3 bases at V and 1 base at J; junction bases unmatched: 4. The length of the CDR3 is 15 residues. The CDR3 DNA follows: TGTGCCAGCAGCGCTAGCGGGGGAGGGTCCTACGAGCAGTACTTC. This codes for CASSASGGGSYEQYF.

The chain combines TRBV30 with TRBJ2-1, with D possibly TRBD2 on 6 matching bases. The CDR3 sequence is 14 residues long. The germline V gene encodes CDR1 GTSNPN and CDR2 SVGIG (reference sequence). Trimming stripped 3 bases from V and 3 bases from J, with 12 bases between. This CDR3 is CAWSVRSGYNEQFF. CDR3 DNA sequence: TGTGCCTGGAGCGTCCGTAGCGGCTACAATGAGCAGTTCTTC.

This rearrangement joins TRBV30 to TRBJ2-2; D remains ambiguous. V lost 3 bases and J 7 bases, leaving 6 bases between the germline ends. The CDR3 contains 11 residues. Germline CDR1 and CDR2: GTSNPN and SVGIG (reference sequence). The CDR3 DNA sequence: TGTGCCTGGAGCGGAGACGGGGAGCTGTTTTTT. Translated, it gives CAWSGDGELFF. Complete variable domain (other parts from reference TRBV30 and TRBJ2-2): SQTIHQWPATLVQPVGSPLSLECTVEGTSNPNLYWYRQAAGRGLQLLFYSVGIGQISSEVPQNLSASRPQDRQFILSSKKLLLSDSGFYLCAWSGDGELFFGEGSRLTVL.

For this clone: Other DNA sequences in the same sample also yield this CDR3. The rearrangement links TRBV5-1 to TRBJ2-7; weak D call: TRBD1 (6 bases). The CDR3 spans 14 residues. V lost 2 bases and J lost 2, with 11 bases in between. Germline V gene sequence: CDR1 SGHRS, CDR2 YFSETQ. CDR3 residues: CASSLGQGPYEQYF. DNA of the CDR3: TGCGCCAGCAGCTTAGGGCAGGGGCCCTACGAGCAGTACTTC.

This clone was detected only once. For the CDR3, the DNA is TGTGCCAGTAGTATCTCTAGCGGGAGTGTCGGCAATGAGCAGTTCTTC. As protein: CASSISSGSVGNEQFF. The chain links TRBV19 to TRBJ2-1; 10 positions match TRBD2. V was clipped by 3 bases and J by 6 bases; unmatched bases: 8. CDR3 length: 16 amino acids. Germline assignment: CDR1 LNHDA and CDR2 SQIVND (reference sequence).

The V call is TRBV29-1, the J call TRBJ2-7; TRBD1 aligns across 10 bases. CDR1 is SQVTM and CDR2 is ANQGSEA in the germline V gene. The V and J ends lost 4 bases and 6 bases, in that order; junction bases with no gene match: 6. CDR3 length equals 13 residues. The CDR3 DNA sequence: TGCAGCGTTGTTAGGACAGGGGGTGGCGAGCAGTACTTC. Protein product: CSVVRTGGGEQYF.

The rearrangement joins TRBV30 to TRBJ2-3, with TRBD2 matching over 7 bases. With 2 bases clipped from V and 1 base from J, the junction kept 18 bases outside the gene matches. Germline CDR1 is GTSNPN and CDR2 is SVGIG (reference sequence). The CDR3 has 19 amino acids. Written as DNA, the CDR3 is TGTGCCTGGAGTAAACTCGCGACCCGAGCGGGGCCACGCACAGATACGCAGTATTTT. Its translation is CAWSKLATRAGPRTDTQYF.

This clone was detected only a few times. The V and J genes are TRBV5-1 and TRBJ2-7, with 12 bases aligning to TRBD1. There are 15 residues in the CDR3. V lost 4 bases, J lost 3 bases, and 5 bases stayed unmatched. In germline, CDR1 is SGHRS, CDR2 YFSETQ. In DNA form, the CDR3 reads TGCGCCAGCAGCCCGGGGACAGGGGGCGACTACGAGCAGTACTTC. Amino acids: CASSPGTGGDYEQYF.

The chain is built from TRBV7-9 and TRBJ2-3, with D perhaps TRBD1 (5 bases). The CDR3 has 14 amino acids. Trimming left V 5 bases short and J 2 bases short, with 11 bases between. Germline lookup yields CDR1 SEHNR and CDR2 FQNEAQ (reference sequence). CDR3 loop: CASSLRQNTDTQYF. DNA for the CDR3: TGTGCCAGCAGCCTAAGACAGAACACAGATACGCAGTATTTT.

This sequence joins TRBV25-1 and TRBJ2-1; TRBD2 agrees at 9 bases. Germline values: CDR1 MGHDK, CDR2 SYGVNS. CDR3 length: 16 residues. Trimming at V came to 1 base and at J to 0 bases, leaving 1 base not matched to a gene. CDR3 in DNA: TGTGCCAGCAGTGAATTGACTAGCGGCTCCTACAATGAGCAGTTCTTC. Translation gives CASSELTSGSYNEQFF. The whole variable domain, remainder taken from reference TRBV25-1 and TRBJ2-1, is EADIYQTPRYLVIGTGKKITLECSQTMGHDKMYWYQQDPGMELHLIHYSYGVNSTEKGDLSSESTVSRIRTEHFPLTLESARPSHTSQYLCASSELTSGSYNEQFFGPGTRLTVL.

This chain connects TRBV2 to TRBJ2-7; maybe TRBD1 (6 bases). The CDR3 covers 15 residues. Deletions cut 3 bases from V and 0 bases from J, with 12 bases between. CDR1 is SNHLY, CDR2 FYNNEI, per germline. This CDR3 reads CASSDGQGTSYEQYF. CDR3 in DNA: TGTGCCAGCAGTGATGGGCAGGGGACCTCCTACGAGCAGTACTTC.

The chain joins TRBV4-3 to TRBJ2-1; TRBD1 aligns across 10 bases. From germline, CDR1 is LGHNA and CDR2 YSLEER. With V trimmed by 4 bases and J by 6 bases, 6 bases remained unmatched. The CDR3 is made up of 15 amino acids. The CDR3 nucleotides read TGCGCCAGCAGCCTGACAGGGGGCATAAGCAATGAGCAGTTCTTC. Translation: CASSLTGGISNEQFF.

The chain has TRBV7-2 and TRBJ2-1, with D possibly matching TRBD2 (6 bases). The CDR3 sequence is 13 residues long. CDR1 and CDR2 (germline): SGHTA, FQGNSA. V lost 7 bases and J 6 bases, leaving 13 bases between the germline ends. The CDR3 loop reads CASTRGGANEQFF. The CDR3 coding sequence is TGTGCCAGCACCCGCGGAGGGGCCAATGAGCAGTTCTTC.

This clone was seen more than once but under ten times. The chain recombines TRBV2 with TRBJ2-5; D unresolved. The CDR3 covers 15 residues. Germline CDR1 reads SNHLY; CDR2 reads FYNNEI. Deletions cut 2 bases from V and 5 bases from J, with 15 bases between. The CDR3 bases are TGTGCCAGCAGTGAAAGGGCTGACTTCGGGGAGACCCAGTACTTC. It is translated as CASSERADFGETQYF.

This chain links TRBV5-4 with TRBJ2-5; D unresolved. The V end lost 0 bases, the J end lost 5 bases, and 2 bases lay between the germline ends. The CDR3 extends over 11 amino acids. The germline gives CDR1 SGHNT, CDR2 YYREEE (reference sequence). The CDR3 is CASSLAETQYF. The CDR3 DNA follows: TGTGCCAGCAGCTTGGCCGAGACCCAGTACTTC.

The rearrangement links TRBV28 to TRBJ2-4; the match to TRBD2 covers 8 bases. This CDR3 contains 17 residues. The V gene end was trimmed by 5 bases and the J gene end by 6 bases; junction bases not matched to a gene: 15. Germline CDR1 and CDR2: MDHEN and SYDVKM. The CDR3 here is CASSLPSGGGGRNIQYF. CDR3 DNA sequence: TGTGCCAGCAGTCTACCCTCCGGGGGGGGTGGTAGAAACATTCAGTACTTC.

The CDR3 is CASSKLRYVRGQYF. The DNA for the CDR3 is TGTGCCAGCAGCAAACTAAGATACGTCAGGGGGCAGTACTTC. The chain uses TRBV21-1 and TRBJ2-7; the table's TRBD1 call for D was not verified on the DNA. TRBV21-1 is a pseudogene locus. This CDR3 has 14 amino acids.

The chain recombines TRBV25-1 with TRBJ1-6, with D perhaps matching TRBD1 (6 bases). V was trimmed by 4 bases and J by 9 bases, leaving 13 bases between them. Germline CDR1 reads MGHDK; CDR2 reads SYGVNS. The CDR3 extends over 14 amino acids. DNA of the CDR3: TGTGCCAGCAGTGGACCCGGGACAAGTTCACCCCTCCACTTT. Translated, it gives CASSGPGTSSPLHF.

This clone was seen only a few times. The rearrangement links TRBV28 to TRBJ2-3; 12 nucleotides agree with TRBD2. This CDR3 region has 15 residues. The V and J ends lost 5 bases and 5 bases, in that order; junction bases with no gene match: 5. Germline V gene sequence: CDR1 MDHEN, CDR2 SYDVKM. DNA for the CDR3: TGTGCCAGCAGTCGGACTAGCGGGATTCAAGATACGCAGTATTTT. Translation: CASSRTSGIQDTQYF.

There are a few counts of this clone. This chain uses TRBV29-1 with TRBJ2-7, with 7 bases that match TRBD2. Germline V gene lookup returns CDR1 SQVTM and CDR2 ANQGSEA. V dropped 3 bases and J dropped 3; count of bases not matched to a gene: 2. The CDR3 covers 12 residues. In DNA form, the CDR3 reads TGCAGCGTTGATCGGGGGGACTACGAGCAGTACTTC. Its translation: CSVDRGDYEQYF.

The V call is TRBV16, the J call TRBJ1-5; D not certain. The germline V gene has CDR1 KGHSY and CDR2 FQNENV. With 2 bases removed from V and 11 bases from J, the gap between germline ends came to 10 bases. The CDR3 consists of 12 residues. CDR3 nucleotide sequence: TGTGCCAGCAGCCAAAATTTGAAGGCCCAGCATTTT. Its protein is CASSQNLKAQHF.

V and J are TRBV7-2 and TRBJ2-5; no reliable D call. Between the trimmed V and J ends, which lost 7 bases and 2 bases, there was a span of 14 bases. The CDR3 covers 14 residues. The germline CDR1 and CDR2 sequences are SGHTA and FQGNSA. The CDR3 spells CASISAAIQETQYF. The CDR3, as DNA: TGTGCCAGCATCTCGGCGGCTATTCAAGAGACCCAGTACTTC.

This clone was detected only once. The V and J genes are TRBV29-1 and TRBJ2-1, with 9 bases identical to TRBD2. There are 14 residues in the CDR3. V shed 8 bases and J 4 bases; nucleotides not matched to a gene: 9. Germline CDR1 and CDR2: SQVTM and ANQGSEA. CDR3 nucleotide sequence: TGCAGCCTTATTCTAGCGGGACGATACAATGAGCAGTTCTTC. It translates to CSLILAGRYNEQFF.

V gene TRBV10-3 combines with J gene TRBJ2-1; possible D gene TRBD2, 6 bases. Trimming pared 6 bases from V and 5 bases from J, leaving 14 bases between. Germline V gene sequence: CDR1 ENHRY, CDR2 SYGVKD. This CDR3 is built from 14 residues. The CDR3 reads CAISREVVNNEQFF. CDR3 sequence (DNA): TGTGCCATCAGCAGGGAGGTCGTCAACAATGAGCAGTTCTTC.

The V and J genes are TRBV30 and TRBJ2-7; possibly TRBD1 or TRBD2 for D (5 bases each). The germline V gene has CDR1 GTSNPN and CDR2 SVGIG (reference sequence). This CDR3 comprises 13 residues. Between the trimmed V and J ends, which lost 1 base and 0 bases, there was a span of 7 bases. CDR3 bases: TGTGCCTGGAGTGCGGGGCCCTCCTACGAGCAGTACTTC. Translated: CAWSAGPSYEQYF.

V gene TRBV6-5 combines with J gene TRBJ2-1; 9 nucleotides match TRBD2. The V segment lost 2 bases and the J segment 6 bases; nucleotides outside the gene matches: 5. Germline V gene sequence: CDR1 MNHEY, CDR2 SVGAGI. This CDR3 comprises 15 residues. CDR3 sequence: CASSYPGGRGNEQFF. CDR3 sequence (DNA): TGTGCCAGCAGTTACCCTGGCGGGAGGGGCAATGAGCAGTTCTTC.

This sequence joins TRBV27 and TRBJ2-3, with 10 bases identical to TRBD2. CDR1 is MNHEY, CDR2 SMNVEV, per germline (reference sequence). This CDR3 is built from 13 residues. V gave up 10 bases and J gave up 6 bases; unmatched junction bases: 7. This CDR3 reads CATWTSGFDTQYF. CDR3 DNA sequence: TGTGCCACCTGGACTAGCGGCTTTGATACGCAGTATTTT.

This chain joins TRBV30 and TRBJ2-5; D is uncertain. Germline CDR1 and CDR2: GTSNPN and SVGIG (reference sequence). The CDR3 is made up of 13 amino acids. The V end was cut by 2 bases, the J end by 4 bases, with 11 bases between. CDR3 amino acids: CAWSTTTRETQYF. The CDR3 DNA reads TGTGCCTGGAGTACCACCACGCGAGAGACCCAGTACTTC.

The J gene is TRBJ2-5, the V gene TRBV4-3; TRBD1 is a possible D gene (6 bases). The V gene lost 5 bases and the J gene lost 3 bases, with 16 bases spanning the gap. Germline CDR1 is LGHNA and CDR2 is YSLEER. The CDR3 totals 15 residues. The CDR3 DNA reads as TGCGCCAGCAGCGGGGGCAGGGCTAGAGAAGAGACCCAGTACTTC. It is translated as CASSGGRAREETQYF.

The gene calls are TRBV5-1 and TRBJ2-5; 7 bases match TRBD1. Germline values: CDR1 SGHRS, CDR2 YFSETQ. Trimming cost V 1 base and J 5 bases; bases outside gene matches: 8. The CDR3 sequence is 15 residues long. CDR3 sequence: CASSLSGGRTETQYF. CDR3 coding DNA: TGCGCCAGCAGCTTGTCAGGGGGACGAACGGAGACCCAGTACTTC.

This chain links TRBV30 with TRBJ2-1; TRBD2 is a possible D gene (6 bases). This CDR3 region has 15 residues. The ends were cut back, 0 bases at V and 4 bases at J, with 13 bases in the middle. Germline lookup yields CDR1 GTSNPN and CDR2 SVGIG (reference sequence). The CDR3 DNA follows: TGTGCCTGGAGTGTAGGGCGGGGCCCGTACAATGAGCAGTTCTTC. Its protein product is CAWSVGRGPYNEQFF.

This clone appeared once. This chain connects TRBV29-1 to TRBJ2-2; D may match TRBD1 or TRBD2 (5 bases each). Looked up from germline, CDR1 is SQVTM and CDR2 is ANQGSEA. The CDR3 sequence is 12 residues long. V gave up 7 bases and J gave up 6 bases, with 12 bases separating them. The CDR3 nucleotides read TGCAGCGGGGCTACGGGACCCGGGGAGCTGTTTTTT. Translated: CSGATGPGELFF.